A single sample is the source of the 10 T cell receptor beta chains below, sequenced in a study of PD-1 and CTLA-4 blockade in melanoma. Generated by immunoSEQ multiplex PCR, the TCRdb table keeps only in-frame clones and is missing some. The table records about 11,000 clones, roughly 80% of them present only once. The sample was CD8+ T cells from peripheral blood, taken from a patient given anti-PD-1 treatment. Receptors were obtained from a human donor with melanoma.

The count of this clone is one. The CDR3 loop is CASSQVHFLETQYF. CDR3 nucleotide sequence: TGCGCCAGCAGCCAAGTTCATTTTTTGGAGACCCAGTACTTC. The V call is TRBV4-1, the J call TRBJ2-5; D not resolved. The CDR3 covers 14 residues. Germline lookup yields CDR1 MGHRA and CDR2 YSYEKL. The V end was cut by 1 base, the J end by 5 bases, with 11 bases between.

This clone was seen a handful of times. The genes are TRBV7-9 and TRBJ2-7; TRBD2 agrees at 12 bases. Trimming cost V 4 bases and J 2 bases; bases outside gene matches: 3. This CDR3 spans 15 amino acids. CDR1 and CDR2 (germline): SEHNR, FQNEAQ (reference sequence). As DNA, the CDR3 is TGTGCCAGCAGCTCCCGACTAGCGGGAGCCTACGAGCAGTACTTC. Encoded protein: CASSSRLAGAYEQYF.

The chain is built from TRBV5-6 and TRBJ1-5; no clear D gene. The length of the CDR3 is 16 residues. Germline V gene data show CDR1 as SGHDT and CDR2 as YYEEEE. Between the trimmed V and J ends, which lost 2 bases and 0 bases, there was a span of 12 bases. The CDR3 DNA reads TGTGCCAGCAGCTTTTACAGCTATAGTAGCAATCAGCCCCAGCATTTT. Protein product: CASSFYSYSSNQPQHF. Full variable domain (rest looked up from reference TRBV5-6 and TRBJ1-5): DAGVTQSPTHLIKTRGQQVTLRCSPKSGHDTVSWYQQALGQGPQFIFQYYEEEERQRGNFPDRFSGHQFPNYSSELNVNALLLGDSALYLCASSFYSYSSNQPQHFGDGTRLSIL.

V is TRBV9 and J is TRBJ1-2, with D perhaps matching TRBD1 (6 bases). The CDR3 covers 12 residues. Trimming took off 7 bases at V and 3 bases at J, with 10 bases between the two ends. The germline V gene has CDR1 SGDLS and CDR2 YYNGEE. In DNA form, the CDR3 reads TGTGCCAGCGCAGGGGAATACTATGGCTACACCTTC. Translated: CASAGEYYGYTF.

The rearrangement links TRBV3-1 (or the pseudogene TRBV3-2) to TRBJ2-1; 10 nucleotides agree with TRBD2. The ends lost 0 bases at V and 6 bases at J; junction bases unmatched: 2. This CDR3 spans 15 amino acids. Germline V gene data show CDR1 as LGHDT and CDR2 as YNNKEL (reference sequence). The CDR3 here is CASSQDRTSGNEQFF. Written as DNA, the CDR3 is TGTGCCAGCAGCCAAGATCGGACTAGCGGCAATGAGCAGTTCTTC.

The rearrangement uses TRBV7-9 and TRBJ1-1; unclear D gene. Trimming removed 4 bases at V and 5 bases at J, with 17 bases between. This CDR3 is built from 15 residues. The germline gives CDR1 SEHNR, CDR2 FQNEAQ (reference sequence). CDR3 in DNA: TGTGCCAGCAGCTATGAGGCCCTCTGGGTGACTGAAGCTTTCTTT. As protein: CASSYEALWVTEAFF.

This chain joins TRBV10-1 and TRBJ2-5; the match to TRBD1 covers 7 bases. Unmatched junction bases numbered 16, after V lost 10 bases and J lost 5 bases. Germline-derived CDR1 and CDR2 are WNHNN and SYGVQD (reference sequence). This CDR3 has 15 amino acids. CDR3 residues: CATSFQTGKGETQYF. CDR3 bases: TGCGCCACCTCTTTCCAGACAGGGAAGGGTGAGACCCAGTACTTC.

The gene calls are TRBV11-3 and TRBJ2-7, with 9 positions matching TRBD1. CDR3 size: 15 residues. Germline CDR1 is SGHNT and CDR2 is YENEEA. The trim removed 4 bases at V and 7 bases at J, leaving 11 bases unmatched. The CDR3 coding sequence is TGTGCCAGCAGCTCTCCGGGACAGGGCTTCCGGGAGCAGTACTTC. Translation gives CASSSPGQGFREQYF.

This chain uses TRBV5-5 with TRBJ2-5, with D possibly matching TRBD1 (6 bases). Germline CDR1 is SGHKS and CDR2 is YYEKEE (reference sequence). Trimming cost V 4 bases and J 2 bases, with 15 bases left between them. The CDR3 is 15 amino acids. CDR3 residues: CASSLTGNNQETQYF. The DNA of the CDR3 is TGTGCCAGCAGCCTCACAGGGAACAATCAAGAGACCCAGTACTTC.

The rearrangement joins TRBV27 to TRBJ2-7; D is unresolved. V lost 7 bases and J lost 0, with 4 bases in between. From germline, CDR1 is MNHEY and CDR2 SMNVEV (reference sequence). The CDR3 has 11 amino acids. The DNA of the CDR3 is TGTGCCAGCAAGAGCTCCTACGAGCAGTACTTC. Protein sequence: CASKSSYEQYF.